The clone carrying this T cell receptor beta chain was found a few times. Its antigen remains unidentified. This sample stems from a study of T-cell memory formation after mild COVID-19. With constant-segment primers, 5'RACE yielded cDNA libraries of TCR alpha and TCR beta that carried sample barcodes and UMIs. TCRdb reprocessed the 5' RACE reads via MiXCR and lists one record per CDR3 protein. Among approximately 500,000 distinct CDR3 sequences listed, 20% to 25% were seen once. Deletions cut 1 base from V and 9 bases from J, with 15 bases between. Germline-derived CDR1 and CDR2 are LNHDA and SQIVND (reference sequence). The CDR3 covers 14 residues. Study-level findings and limits: Mainly in CM and EM were contracting CD4+ clones; CD8+ were in EMRA. Some SARS-CoV-2-responding clones were already detected in memory before infection. There was a balanced CD4/CD8 profile in clones contracting day 15 to 85, and later expanders leaned CD4+.

Material for sequencing was PBMCs or a T cell subset sorted from them (not recorded which). This sequence was found in an adult woman who had mild COVID-19 (a few samples of this study predate the infection). Cell type and time point are not known. The chain links TRBV19 to TRBJ1-2; tentatively, D is TRBD1 (5 bases). The CDR3 nucleotides read TGTGCCAGTAGTATAGTTTCCTGGAGGGGTAGCTACACCTTC. It encodes CASSIVSWRGSYTF.